Following are 28 T cell receptor beta chains from one sample sequenced in a study of post-analysis software for immune sequencing data. The study, taken as a whole, reports: The study found TRBV5-6, TRBV5-1 and TRBV20-1 among five TRBV segments more frequent in patients than controls.

Libraries were made from TCR beta cDNA, and they carried unique molecular identifiers. TCRdb re-called the PCR reads through MiXCR, storing one row per CDR3 protein. The profile shows hundreds of thousands of distinct CDR3 sequences, approximately 30% of them singletons. Antigen specificity for these receptors is unknown. Sequencing was done on a sample of blood. These receptors came from a girl under 18 with multiple sclerosis.

Many counts were recorded for this clonotype. CDR3 residues: CASSYEGTSFSEQYF. CDR3 coding DNA: TGTGCCAGCAGTTACGAGGGGACTAGCTTCTCCGAGCAGTACTTC. This chain links TRBV6-5 with TRBJ2-7; 9 bases are a match to TRBD2. V shed 2 bases and J 6 bases; nucleotides not matched to a gene: 8. The CDR3 has 15 amino acids. CDR1 is MNHEY, CDR2 SVGAGI, per germline.

Many counts were recorded for this clonotype. The chain joins TRBV28 to TRBJ2-3; 8 bases match TRBD2. Germline V gene lookup returns CDR1 MDHEN and CDR2 SYDVKM. V trimming: 5 bases; J trimming: 14 bases; junction bases outside the gene matches: 9. The CDR3 extends over 12 amino acids. DNA for the CDR3: TGTGCCAGCAGTATCGGGACTAGGAGCGCGTATTTT. The encoded protein is CASSIGTRSAYF.

This clonotype came up a few times. This sequence joins TRBV4-2 and TRBJ1-6; D gene ambiguous. From germline, CDR1 is LGHNA and CDR2 YNFKEQ. The CDR3 sequence is 17 residues long. V dropped 0 bases and J dropped 13 bases, with 22 bases sitting between them. The CDR3, as DNA: TGTGCCAGCAGCCAAGATATCAGAGGACTCCGTAAATGGCCCCTCCACTTT. The encoded protein is CASSQDIRGLRKWPLHF.

The genes are TRBV5-1 and TRBJ1-2; perhaps TRBD1 as D (6 bases). With 1 base removed from V and 0 bases from J, the gap between germline ends came to 13 bases. Germline CDR1 and CDR2: SGHRS and YFSETQ. The CDR3 contains 16 residues. This CDR3 reads CASSLNPGASNYGYTF. The DNA of the CDR3 is TGCGCCAGCAGCTTGAATCCAGGGGCTTCTAACTATGGCTACACCTTC.

This clonotype was seen a few times. The chain carries TRBV6-4 and TRBJ2-7; 7 bases fit TRBD2. J was trimmed by 6 bases and V by 7 bases; bases with no gene match: 21. This CDR3 has 17 amino acids. Per germline, CDR1 MRHNA and CDR2 SNTAGT. The CDR3 region is CASTSNFGREPISEQYF. The CDR3 nucleotides read TGTGCCAGCACATCCAACTTCGGGCGGGAGCCCATTTCCGAGCAGTACTTC.

The sample holds a few counts of this clonotype. The genes are TRBV4-1 and TRBJ2-5; tentative D call: TRBD2 (6 bases). Germline lookup yields CDR1 MGHRA and CDR2 YSYEKL. V lost 0 bases, J lost 2 bases, and 13 bases lay in between. The CDR3 has 16 amino acids. The CDR3 region is CASSQDPPEGQETQYF. DNA of the CDR3: TGCGCCAGCAGCCAAGATCCGCCGGAGGGGCAAGAGACCCAGTACTTC.

This clonotype appeared a few times. The genes are TRBV4-1 and TRBJ2-1; D is perhaps TRBD2 (6 bases). The V gene lost 0 bases and the J gene lost 5 bases, with 14 bases spanning the gap. Germline V lookup: CDR1 MGHRA, CDR2 YSYEKL. CDR3 length: 16 residues. The CDR3 loop reads CASSQDPSGLNNEQFF. The CDR3, as DNA: TGCGCCAGCAGCCAAGATCCAAGCGGACTAAACAATGAGCAGTTCTTC.

The genes are TRBV5-1 and TRBJ2-7, with D perhaps being TRBD1 or TRBD2 (5 bases each). This CDR3 spans 16 amino acids. Trimming left V 4 bases short and J 5 bases short, with 22 bases between. Germline V gene sequence: CDR1 SGHRS, CDR2 YFSETQ. The DNA for the CDR3 is TGCGCCAGCAGCCAAGGGACGGTGAGGTGGTCCGACGAGCAGTACTTC. This codes for CASSQGTVRWSDEQYF.

In this sample, this clonotype turned up a few times. The V gene is TRBV20-1, the J gene TRBJ1-4; D is ambiguous. Germline values: CDR1 DFQATT, CDR2 SNEGSKA (reference sequence). V lost 6 bases, J lost 4 bases, and 15 bases lay in between. The CDR3 runs 14 residues. The CDR3 DNA reads TGCAGTGCCAAGTCCCGGCAGATTAATGAAAAACTGTTTTTT. This sequence encodes CSAKSRQINEKLFF.

This sequence joins TRBV18 and TRBJ2-1; TRBD2 aligns across 7 bases. V lost 1 base and J lost 6; bases outside the gene matches: 6. The CDR3 has 15 amino acids. CDR1 is KGHSH and CDR2 is LQKENI in the germline V gene. CDR3 coding DNA: TGTGCCAGCTCACCACTTCCAGCGGGGACCAATGAGCAGTTCTTC. Translated: CASSPLPAGTNEQFF.

This clonotype was seen only a few times. The V and J genes are TRBV20-1 and TRBJ2-7; TRBD1 might be the D (5 bases). The J call may be faulty, since TRBJ2-5 better matches the DNA end. CDR1 and CDR2 (germline): DFQATT, SNEGSKA (reference sequence). The CDR3 sequence is 13 residues long. In nucleotides, the CDR3 is TGCAGTGCGCGCCTCCAGGGATCAGAGACCCAGTACTTC. Its protein product is CSARLQGSETQYF.

The V and J genes are TRBV11-2 and TRBJ2-5; D is perhaps TRBD1 or TRBD2 (6 bases each). Germline CDR1 and CDR2: SGHAT and FQNNGV. The V end lost 1 base, the J end lost 11 bases, and 17 bases lay between the germline ends. The CDR3 sequence is 14 residues long. CDR3 bases: TGTGCCAGCAGCTTAGGAGGAGGGGGACGGGAGCAGTACTTC. Its translation: CASSLGGGGREQYF.

The chain is built from TRBV14 and TRBJ2-5; D gene unclear. The end of the DNA is better explained by TRBJ2-7, so the J call may be wrong. The CDR3 runs to 11 residues. The germline V gene encodes CDR1 SGHDN and CDR2 FVKESK. In DNA, the CDR3 is TGTGCCAGCAGCCAACTCCTCGAGCAGTACTTC. The encoded protein is CASSQLLEQYF.

At least ten counts were recorded for this clonotype. The V call is TRBV20-1, the J call TRBJ2-5; 10 bases line up with TRBD1. V lost 6 bases to trimming and J lost 5 bases; unmatched junction nucleotides: 12. From germline, CDR1 is DFQATT and CDR2 SNEGSKA (reference sequence). The CDR3 is made up of 15 amino acids. CDR3: CSAEVGGQGLETQYF. CDR3 DNA: TGCAGTGCGGAGGTTGGGGGACAGGGGCTTGAGACCCAGTACTTC.

In regard to this clonotype: A much larger clone differs by one base, so this may be a read error. The V and J genes are TRBV10-3 and TRBJ2-3; unclear D gene. CDR1 is ENHRY, CDR2 SYGVKD, per germline. There are 12 residues in the CDR3. The V and J ends lost 8 bases and 3 bases respectively, with 9 bases between them. The CDR3 bases are TGTGCCATCGGGATGACGACAGATACGCAGTATTTT. It encodes CAIGMTTDTQYF.

This rearrangement joins TRBV7-2 to TRBJ2-7; D is unresolved. Trimming shortened V by 3 bases and J by 2 bases, and 14 bases separated the two germline ends. From germline, CDR1 is SGHTA and CDR2 FQGNSA. CDR3 length equals 15 residues. The CDR3 DNA reads as TGTGCCAGCAGCTTGTTCCAGCGCTTAACCTACGAGCAGTACTTC. Protein sequence: CASSLFQRLTYEQYF.

This clonotype has a handful of counts. The chain joins TRBV7-9 to TRBJ1-4, with TRBD1 as a possible D gene (6 bases). In germline, CDR1 is SEHNR, CDR2 FQNEAQ (reference sequence). The V end was cut by 2 bases, the J end by 7 bases, with 8 bases between. CDR3 length equals 13 residues. The CDR3 region is CASSLPRGEKLFF. The CDR3 DNA follows: TGTGCCAGCAGCTTACCCAGGGGTGAAAAACTGTTTTTT.

The chain links TRBV27 to TRBJ2-1; the match to TRBD1 covers 10 bases. CDR1 is MNHEY and CDR2 is SMNVEV in the germline V gene (reference sequence). Losses at the gene ends were 6 bases for V and 8 bases for J; bases not matched to a gene: 7. This CDR3 is built from 14 residues. CDR3 DNA: TGTGCCAGCAGGTTTATGGACAGGGGGTATGAGCAGTTCTTC. This encodes CASRFMDRGYEQFF.

CDR3 sequence (DNA): TGTGCCAGCAGCTTTTCGGACAGTGTGCAGTACTTC. It codes for CASSFSDSVQYF. V and J are TRBV7-9 and TRBJ2-5; a weak D match, TRBD1 (6 bases). The CDR3 length is 12 residues. The V and J ends lost 3 bases and 11 bases respectively, with 13 bases between them. The germline gives CDR1 SEHNR, CDR2 FQNEAQ (reference sequence).

The chain couples TRBV4-2 to TRBJ1-4; D possibly corresponds to TRBD1 (5 bases). Germline V gene data show CDR1 as LGHNA and CDR2 as YNFKEQ. The CDR3 covers 15 residues. V lost 0 bases and J lost 7, with 12 bases in between. The CDR3 DNA reads TGTGCCAGCAGCCAAGATGGGGGGGACGGTGAAAAACTGTTTTTT. It is translated as CASSQDGGDGEKLFF.

The rearrangement uses TRBV10-3 and TRBJ2-1; the match to TRBD2 covers 12 bases. Per the germline V gene, CDR1 is ENHRY and CDR2 is SYGVKD. The CDR3 spans 15 residues. Trimming at V came to 2 bases and at J to 4 bases, leaving 0 bases not matched to a gene. Here the CDR3 reads CAISEGTSGYNEQFF. The CDR3 DNA is TGTGCCATCAGTGAGGGGACTAGCGGGTACAATGAGCAGTTCTTC.

This clonotype was counted a single time. V and J are TRBV27 and TRBJ2-7; a weak D match, TRBD1 (6 bases). Germline lookup yields CDR1 MNHEY and CDR2 SMNVEV (reference sequence). The CDR3 is 15 residues long. Deletions cut 5 bases from V and 0 bases from J, with 14 bases between. CDR3 region: CASSRGHSPSYEQYF. CDR3 coding DNA: TGTGCCAGCAGTAGGGGACACTCACCCTCCTACGAGCAGTACTTC.

This clonotype has just a few counts. This chain links TRBV4-1 with TRBJ2-6; maybe TRBD2 (5 bases). The V gene lost 0 bases and the J gene lost 4 bases, with 13 bases spanning the gap. The CDR3 spans 17 residues. Germline CDR1 is MGHRA and CDR2 is YSYEKL. CDR3 amino acids: CASSQDLLTGGANVLTF. The CDR3, as DNA: TGCGCCAGCAGCCAAGATTTACTTACGGGAGGGGCCAACGTCCTGACTTTC.

The V gene is TRBV7-2, the J gene TRBJ2-3; D gene uncertain. Deletions cut 5 bases from V and 6 bases from J, with 24 bases between. The germline V gene encodes CDR1 SGHTA and CDR2 FQGNSA. The CDR3 totals 17 residues. CDR3 sequence (DNA): TGTGCCAGCAGCCGCGTCGGATTCGGCGGAGAAGCGGATACGCAGTATTTT. Amino acids: CASSRVGFGGEADTQYF.

This chain links TRBV18 with TRBJ2-1; D is uncertain. This CDR3 comprises 12 residues. V lost 1 base and J 8 bases, leaving 6 bases between the germline ends. Germline V CDR1 and CDR2: KGHSH, LQKENI. The CDR3 loop is CASSPRSDEQFF. In DNA, the CDR3 is TGTGCCAGCTCACCACGGAGCGATGAGCAGTTCTTC.

This clonotype came up many times. The chain is built from TRBV20-1 and TRBJ2-1, with 9 positions matching TRBD1. V shed 6 bases and J 5 bases; nucleotides not matched to a gene: 2. The CDR3 loop spans 12 amino acids. In germline, CDR1 is DFQATT, CDR2 SNEGSKA (reference sequence). DNA of the CDR3: TGCAGTGCAAGACAGGGGGACAATGAGCAGTTCTTC. Its protein product is CSARQGDNEQFF.

The chain carries TRBV5-8 and TRBJ2-7, with D unclear. The J call could be wrong; TRBJ2-5 is a better fit for the DNA end. The CDR3 has 14 residues. Germline lookup yields CDR1 SGHTS and CDR2 YDEGEE. The CDR3 is CARSSRPGLETQYF. The CDR3 nucleotides are TGTGCCCGTAGCTCCCGACCAGGTCTAGAGACCCAGTACTTC.

This clonotype was observed a handful of times. V gene TRBV7-2 combines with J gene TRBJ2-3; 13 nucleotides line up with TRBD2. CDR1 is SGHTA and CDR2 is FQGNSA in the germline V gene. The CDR3 length is 15 residues. With 6 bases clipped from V and 7 bases from J, the junction kept 7 bases outside the gene matches. CDR3: CASSQLAGGRHTQYF. Written as DNA, the CDR3 is TGTGCCAGCAGTCAACTAGCGGGAGGGCGGCATACGCAGTATTTT.